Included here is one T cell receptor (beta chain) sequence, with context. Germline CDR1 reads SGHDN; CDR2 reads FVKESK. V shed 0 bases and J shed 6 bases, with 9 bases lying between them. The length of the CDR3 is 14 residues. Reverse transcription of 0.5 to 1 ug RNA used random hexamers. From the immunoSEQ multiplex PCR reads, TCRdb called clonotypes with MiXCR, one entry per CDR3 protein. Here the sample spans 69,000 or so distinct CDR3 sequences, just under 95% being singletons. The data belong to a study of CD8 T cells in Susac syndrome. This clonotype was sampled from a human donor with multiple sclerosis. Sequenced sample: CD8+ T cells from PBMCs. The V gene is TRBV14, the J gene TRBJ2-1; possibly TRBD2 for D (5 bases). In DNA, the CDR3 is TGTGCCAGCAGCCAAGAGGTAGCGAGCAATGAGCAGTTCTTC. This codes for CASSQEVASNEQFF.